This T cell receptor (beta chain) was obtained from a study of blood T cell repertoires in COVID-19. The method was immunoSEQ multiplex PCR; TCRdb's version includes in-frame clones alone and lacks a portion of them. The sample lists under 170,000 clones, roughly 90% seen once, with 3.5% to 4.5% in the top ten. The V and J ends lost 2 bases and 3 bases respectively, with 8 bases between them. From germline, CDR1 is GTSNPN and CDR2 SVGIG (reference sequence). This CDR3 has 13 amino acids. This clone was detected only once. The gene calls are TRBV30 and TRBJ1-5; D is undetermined. The receptor was isolated from a woman in her sixties or seventies with active or convalescent COVID-19. Material: peripheral blood. The CDR3 DNA is TGTGCCTGGAGTCACACAGACAATCAGCCCCAGCATTTT. It is translated as CAWSHTDNQPQHF.